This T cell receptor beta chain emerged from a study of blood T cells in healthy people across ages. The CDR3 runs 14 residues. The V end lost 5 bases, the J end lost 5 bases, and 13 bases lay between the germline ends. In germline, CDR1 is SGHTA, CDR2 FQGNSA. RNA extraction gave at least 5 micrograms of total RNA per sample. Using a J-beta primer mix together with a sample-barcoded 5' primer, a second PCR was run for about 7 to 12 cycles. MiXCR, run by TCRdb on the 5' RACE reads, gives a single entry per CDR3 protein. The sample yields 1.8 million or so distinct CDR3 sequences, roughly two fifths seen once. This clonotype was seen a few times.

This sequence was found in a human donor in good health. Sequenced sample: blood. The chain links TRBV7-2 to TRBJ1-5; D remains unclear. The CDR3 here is CASSPARTHQPQHF. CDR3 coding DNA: TGTGCCAGCAGCCCAGCCAGGACCCATCAGCCCCAGCATTTT.